This T cell receptor (beta chain) was sequenced for a study of cytomegalovirus exposure and HLA in healthy donors. Study as a whole: Earlier work reported 90 million to 120 million unique TCR beta sequences from 150 million to 200 million T cells. Study-wide results and limits: Diagnosis of cytomegalovirus status made by the classifier reportedly showed high specificity and sensitivity. Presence/absence analyses assumed roughly uniform sequencing depth across donors, which may not hold.

CDR3 length: 13 residues. Germline V gene lookup returns CDR1 SGHTA and CDR2 FQGTGA. Trimming left V 3 bases short and J 5 bases short, with 10 bases between. The study ran its PCR with 60 Vbeta and 13 Jbeta primers. Sequencing used immunoSEQ multiplex PCR; TCRdb keeps in-frame clones, though not all of them. The data hold approximately 160,000 clones, with around 77% observed a single time. On this clone itself: Its antigen is as yet unknown.

This TCR was recovered from a woman in her twenties or thirties in good health and CMV-seronegative. The sample taken for sequencing was PBMCs. The rearrangement joins TRBV7-3 to TRBJ1-2; D is unresolved. CDR3 nucleotides: TGTGCCAGCAGCTTGAGGGAACATTATGGCTACACCTTC. Translation: CASSLREHYGYTF.